What follows describes a single T cell receptor (beta chain). This clonotype was observed at least ten times. The specificity of this receptor is unknown. No much larger clonotype is one base removed from it; base qualities were not supplied. Reads for this sample came from an Illumina HiSeq 2500. Quantitative 5'-RACE with molecular barcodes was used to prepare TCR beta libraries. In the paper's pipeline: Disease-linked TCR variants were identified with a new computational method built on a probabilistic model of VDJ rearrangement. TCRdb reprocessing: public reads trimmed at Q25 with fastp, clones called with MiXCR, in-frame beta chains kept. All rows with the same CDR3 protein become a single entry with the most common DNA and genes. TCRdb assigned the V and J calls; the authors' analysis was not used. Present in this sample are some 71,000 distinct CDR3 sequences, about 5.4% of which were seen just once. About 2% of the sample is in the top ten clones.

These data belong to a study of CD8 T cells in ankylosing spondylitis (dated by TCRdb to 2016 to 2017). Notes on the research overall: The study profiled T cell receptor beta repertoires in healthy donors and ankylosing spondylitis patients to find disease-linked TCR variants. The full study cohort was made up of approximately 27 ankylosing spondylitis patients and roughly 98 healthy donors. Peripheral blood was sampled, and synovial fluid was also collected from ankylosing spondylitis patients.

The CDR3 has 13 amino acids, counting the end cysteine and phenylalanine. The DNA shown is the 39-base CDR3, in frame from base 1. In the germline V gene, CDR1 corresponds to MDHEN and CDR2 to SYDVKM. V loses 2 bases, J loses 13 bases, and the germline ends lie 16 bases apart. What the authors observed across the whole study: Some motif variants had previously been reported in the synovial fluid and blood of reactive arthritis patients, which suggests shared mechanisms of disease initiation. The disease-linked clones were reported to be significantly enriched in matched synovial fluid samples from ankylosing spondylitis patients. The disease-linked clones showed a CD8+ phenotype and occurred at relatively low frequencies in peripheral blood. Blood from ankylosing spondylitis patients appeared to be characterized by a TCR beta motif made up of under ten highly homologous amino acid variants.

Sequenced sample: blood, either unsorted or a sorted T cell fraction (not recorded which). The TCR was taken from a male donor with ankylosing spondylitis or in good health (not recorded which). Here the chain combines TRBV28 and TRBJ2-3; the D gene assignment is ambiguous. The DNA reads TGTGCCAGCAGTTTAGCCCCCTCTCATCTAAAGTATTTT. This yields the protein CASSLAPSHLKYF. Outside the CDR3, residues come from the reference TRBV28 and TRBJ2-3 proteins, so the full variable domain is: DVKVTQSSRYLVKRTGEKVFLECVQDMDHENMFWYRQDPGLGLRLIYFSYDVKMKEKGDIPEGYSVSREKKERFSLILESASTNQTSMYLCASSLAPSHLKYFGPGTRLTVL.